These 16 T cell receptor beta chains share one sample of origin, sequenced in a study of T cells after yellow fever vaccination. Each CDR3 protein gets one entry after TCRdb re-called the 5' RACE reads with MiXCR. Found here are 70,000 to 80,000 distinct CDR3 sequences, 7.3% of them singletons; the top ten hold over 25%. This specimen consisted of CD8+ T cells sorted from PBMCs, obtained 10 to 11 days after the first yellow fever vaccination. Receptor source: a man younger than 30 who received the YFV17D yellow fever vaccine.

This clonotype was counted ten times or more. The V gene is TRBV29-1, the J gene TRBJ2-7; weak D call: TRBD2 (6 bases). This CDR3 comprises 12 residues. With 3 bases removed from V and 6 bases from J, the gap between germline ends came to 12 bases. Germline CDR1 and CDR2: SQVTM and ANQGSEA. The CDR3 nucleotides are TGCAGCGTTGAGGGAACGGGGGTCGAGCAGTACTTC. Protein product: CSVEGTGVEQYF.

The table lists this clonotype with many counts. The chain has TRBV12-3 or TRBV12-4 and TRBJ2-7; perhaps TRBD2 as D (5 bases). The CDR3 has 13 amino acids. Trimming cost V 5 bases and J 3 bases, with 11 bases left between them. Here the CDR3 reads CASSVSRGYEQYF. In nucleotides, the CDR3 is TGTGCCAGCAGTGTCTCCCGGGGCTACGAGCAGTACTTC.

This clonotype came up many times. The V call is TRBV7-9, the J call TRBJ1-1; a possible D gene is TRBD1 (6 bases). Germline V CDR1 and CDR2: SEHNR, FQNEAQ (reference sequence). Trimming removed 6 bases from V and 1 base from J, with 18 bases in between. The CDR3 runs to 16 residues. DNA for the CDR3: TGTGCCAGCAGATTCGGGTCAGGCAGGGGGAACACTGAAGCTTTCTTT. This sequence encodes CASRFGSGRGNTEAFF.

This clonotype was found many times. V gene TRBV2 combines with J gene TRBJ1-2; 9 bases map to TRBD1. CDR1 SNHLY and CDR2 FYNNEI come from the germline V gene. The V and J ends lost 0 bases and 7 bases, in that order; junction bases with no gene match: 9. The CDR3 is 16 amino acids. CDR3 sequence (DNA): TGTGCCAGCAGTGAAGCCCGGACAGGGGTCCGGCCTGGCTACACCTTC. Its translation is CASSEARTGVRPGYTF.

CDR3 DNA: TGTGCCAGCAGACAAGGGGAGGTCCTTAATGAAAAACTGTTTTTT. This gives the protein CASRQGEVLNEKLFF. The chain recombines TRBV5-5 with TRBJ1-4; a weak D match, TRBD1 (5 bases). This CDR3 spans 15 amino acids. V lost 5 bases to trimming and J lost 4 bases, with 15 bases between them. CDR1 is SGHKS and CDR2 is YYEKEE in the germline V gene (reference sequence).

This clonotype was found many times. The chain links TRBV12-3 or TRBV12-4 to TRBJ2-7; TRBD2 is a possible D gene (6 bases). Trimming shortened V by 4 bases and J by 3 bases, and 10 bases separated the two germline ends. The CDR3 is made up of 13 amino acids. Here the CDR3 DNA reads TGTGCCAGCAGTTCCTCCGGGAGCTACGAGCAGTACGTC. It specifies CASSSSGSYEQYV.

This chain links TRBV27 with TRBJ1-2, with a tentative D call TRBD1 (6 bases). Deletions cut 0 bases from V and 5 bases from J, with 13 bases between. CDR3 length: 15 residues. Looked up from germline, CDR1 is MNHEY and CDR2 is SMNVEV (reference sequence). Here the CDR3 DNA reads TGTGCCAGCAGTTTATCCGGGGGCGTTAGTTATGGCTACACCTTC. Amino acids: CASSLSGGVSYGYTF.

This clonotype occurred many times. The J gene is TRBJ1-6, the V gene TRBV9; D ambiguous. This CDR3 has 16 amino acids. CDR1 is SGDLS, CDR2 YYNGEE, per germline. The V and J ends lost 4 bases and 4 bases respectively, with 15 bases between them. DNA of the CDR3: TGTGCCAGCAGCCCCGGGGAACAGCCATATAATTCACCCCTCCACTTT. Protein sequence: CASSPGEQPYNSPLHF.

This clonotype has a count of ten or more. The rearrangement uses TRBV9 and TRBJ2-1, with D possibly matching TRBD2 (6 bases). The V gene's germline CDR1 is SGDLS and CDR2 YYNGEE. Trimming cost V 0 bases and J 7 bases, with 14 bases left between them. There are 15 residues in the CDR3. CDR3 sequence reads: CASSVGGRDFNEQFF. The CDR3 nucleotides read TGTGCCAGCAGCGTAGGTGGGCGGGACTTTAATGAGCAGTTCTTC. Drawing the rest from reference TRBV9 and TRBJ2-1, the complete variable domain is DSGVTQTPKHLITATGQRVTLRCSPRSGDLSVYWYQQSLDQGLQFLIQYYNGEERAKGNILERFSAQQFPDLHSELNLSSLELGDSALYFCASSVGGRDFNEQFFGPGTRLTVL.

This clonotype showed up just a few times. The genes are TRBV13 and TRBJ2-2, with D perhaps matching TRBD2 (6 bases). Germline lookup yields CDR1 PRHDT and CDR2 FYEKMQ (reference sequence). V was pared by 10 bases and J by 2 bases, with 23 bases between. There are 17 residues in the CDR3. DNA for the CDR3: TGTGCCACCCGCCAACGTGGTAGCGGAAGAAACACCGGGGAGCTGTTTTTT. Amino acids: CATRQRGSGRNTGELFF.

V gene TRBV6-5 combines with J gene TRBJ1-1; possible D gene TRBD1, 5 bases. The germline CDR1 and CDR2 sequences are MNHEY and SVGAGI. The CDR3 totals 15 residues. Trimming left V 0 bases short and J 4 bases short, with 12 bases between. The CDR3 protein is CASSYSGMRGTEAFF. The CDR3 DNA follows: TGTGCCAGCAGTTACTCGGGGATGAGGGGCACTGAAGCTTTCTTT.

The sample holds many counts of this clonotype. The chain uses TRBV7-2 and TRBJ2-1, with 8 bases fitting TRBD1. From germline, CDR1 is SGHTA and CDR2 FQGNSA. The CDR3 length is 16 residues. V was clipped by 7 bases and J by 6 bases; unmatched bases: 14. The CDR3 nucleotides read TGTGCCAGCACCAAGACCGGGACAGGTTACTTCAATGAGCAGTTCTTC. Protein: CASTKTGTGYFNEQFF.

This clonotype was observed many times. V usage is TRBV4-1 and J usage is TRBJ1-2, with 9 bases fitting TRBD1. The CDR3 has 17 amino acids. After removal of 1 base from V and 0 bases from J, the junction contained 6 bases not matched to a gene. CDR1 and CDR2 from the germline V gene are MGHRA and YSYEKL. The CDR3 region has the DNA TGCGCCAGCAGCCAAGTGCCGGGACAGGGCGCTAACTATGGCTACACCTTC. Translated: CASSQVPGQGANYGYTF.

The chain has TRBV12-3 or TRBV12-4 and TRBJ1-2; unclear D gene. This CDR3 comprises 12 residues. Trimming pared 5 bases from V and 7 bases from J, leaving 11 bases between. The CDR3 bases are TGTGCCAGCAGTCTAGGTGTGGGTGGCTACACCTTC. Protein product: CASSLGVGGYTF.

In this sample, this clonotype turned up a few times. CDR3 sequence reads: CASSPWPPGRSAGANVLTF. CDR3 nucleotides: TGTGCCAGCAGCCCCTGGCCCCCGGGGAGAAGTGCTGGGGCCAACGTCCTGACTTTC. The rearrangement links TRBV5-6 to TRBJ2-6; TRBD2 is a possible D gene (5 bases). Germline CDR1 is SGHDT and CDR2 is YYEEEE. The CDR3 is made up of 19 amino acids. The V end lost 4 bases, the J end lost 2 bases, and 22 bases lay between the germline ends. The full variable domain, rest sourced from reference TRBV5-6 and TRBJ2-6, is DAGVTQSPTHLIKTRGQQVTLRCSPKSGHDTVSWYQQALGQGPQFIFQYYEEEERQRGNFPDRFSGHQFPNYSSELNVNALLLGDSALYLCASSPWPPGRSAGANVLTFGAGSRLTVL.

This clonotype was picked up many times. The V and J genes are TRBV5-1 and TRBJ2-7; 7 positions agree with TRBD1. The CDR3 is 15 amino acids. V shed 4 bases, J shed 1 base, and the junction held 8 bases outside the gene matches. CDR1 and CDR2 from the germline V gene are SGHRS and YFSETQ. The CDR3 DNA is TGCGCCAGCAGCCACTCGACAGGGCGATCCTACGAGCAGTACTTC. Residues: CASSHSTGRSYEQYF.